This T cell receptor (beta chain) came from a study of blood T cells in healthy people across ages. Overall study context: About one barcoded TCR beta cDNA was captured per two T cells. Study-wide results and limits: In long-lived donors, naive CD4+ cell counts and diversity exceeded those of aged donors.

Russia was home to the donors, healthy Caucasian individuals aged 6 to 90. Total RNA extracted from each sample amounted to at least 6 micrograms. This clonotype was recorded many times. The antigen is undetermined. The CDR3 extends over 16 amino acids. The junction had 10 bases not matched to a gene; V was cut back by 2 bases and J by 9 bases. Germline-derived CDR1 and CDR2 are SGHTA and FQGNSA. A second PCR of 7 to 11 cycles used a sample-barcoded 5' primer and a J-beta primer mix. One entry per CDR3 protein results from TCRdb running MiXCR on the 5' RACE reads. The sample lists 650,000 to 1,000,000 distinct CDR3 sequences, about 37% occurring once.

The clonotype comes from a man between 18 and 35 years old in good health. The chain carries TRBV7-2 and TRBJ2-1; 10 bases line up with TRBD1. The sequenced sample consisted of blood. The CDR3 DNA sequence: TGTGCCAGCAGCTTATATGGGACAGGGGATATCGCTGAGCAGTTCTTC. Amino acids: CASSLYGTGDIAEQFF.